The rows below give T cell receptor beta chains drawn from one sample of a study of cytomegalovirus exposure and HLA in healthy donors. Repertoires were generated with immunoSEQ multiplex PCR, while TCRdb's copy carries only in-frame clones and drops some. Found here are 130,000 or so clones, over 75% of them singletons; the top ten hold around 1.2%. The sequencing input was PBMCs. These receptors were taken from a man aged 50 to 59 in good health and CMV-seronegative. Each CDR3 is given without its conserved first and last residue.

len,v_gene,CDR3aa
10,TRBV28,ASSLSRDEQY
15,TRBV15,ATSREGLHSGANVLT
13,TRBV5-1,ASSLGTSDNYEQY
12,TRBV27,ASSWSPGNTEAF
13,TRBV5-1,ASSLDRGRNTEAF
13,TRBV5-1,ASRLEGFANTEAF
13,TRBV28,ASSPPGTGKHEQY
11,TRBV11-3,ASSLGTGYEQY
16,TRBV7-9,ATTWGGTTLSGANVLT
12,TRBV28,ASSSGQGAGELF
12,TRBV19,ASSPPQAFYGYT
13,TRBV12-5,ASGLERGPLYEQY
13,TRBV6-5,ASSYNRKPNTEAF
11,TRBV13,ASSATSGETQY
12,TRBV28,ASSWGQSNYGYT
16,TRBV7-8,ASSFTMGLYSGANVLT
13,TRBV7-9,ASSLDPSGGGELF